This T cell receptor (beta chain) originates from a study of OX40 agonist ivuxolimab in advanced cancers. Study-level background: One hepatocellular carcinoma and a couple of cutaneous melanoma patients partially responded. Study outcomes and limitations: CD8+ T cells showed, on average, more clonal expansion than CD4+ cells. At doses 0.1 to 3.0 mg/kg, CD4+ and CD8+ clones expanded.

The data were produced by immunoSEQ multiplex PCR, yet TCRdb's version contains in-frame clones alone and is incomplete. The profile shows about 66,000 clones, 81% of them singletons. Details on this clone: Its target is not known. Other DNA sequences in the same sample also yield this CDR3.

Trimming removed 2 bases from V and 2 bases from J, with 10 bases in between. Germline CDR1 SGHRS, CDR2 YFSETQ. The CDR3 consists of 14 residues. The origin of this receptor is an adult with an advanced solid tumor such as melanoma, head and neck, liver or kidney cancer. This chain joins TRBV5-1 and TRBJ2-5; D might be TRBD1 (6 bases). The sample in question was CD4+ or CD8+ T cells sorted from blood, obtained in a trial of the OX40 agonist ivuxolimab. The CDR3 coding sequence is TGCGCCAGCAGCTTCGGGCAGGGGCAAGAGACCCAGTACTTC. This gives the protein CASSFGQGQETQYF.